Below, 21 T cell receptor beta chains from the same sample are listed, as sequenced in a study of vaccination effects on CD4 cells after COVID-19. Their antigens are not known. TCRdb's copy holds only in-frame clones and misses some; the assay was immunoSEQ multiplex PCR. The profile shows tens of thousands of clones, around 68% of them singletons. Sequencing was preceded by expansion of antigen-specific CD4+ T cells with viral peptide pools in the ViraFEST assay. Culture proceeded for about 11 days, and CD4+ T cells were then isolated. The healthy vaccine recipients, who had no prior SARS-CoV-2 infection, showed negative nucleocapsid antibodies. This sample comprised CD4+ T cells from PBMCs cultured with HCoV-OC43 spike peptides, obtained before COVID-19 vaccination. The subset is: HCoV-OC43 spike overlapping peptide pool stimulation. These receptor sequences come from a human donor who received a COVID-19 vaccine.

The V gene is TRBV3-1 (or the pseudogene TRBV3-2), the J gene TRBJ2-3; D perhaps matches TRBD2 (5 bases). The germline CDR1 and CDR2 sequences are LGHDT and YNNKEL (reference sequence). The CDR3 extends over 14 amino acids. Trimming took 3 bases from V and 2 from J, leaving 9 bases between them. The CDR3 sequence is CASSQRVTTDTQYF. The CDR3 bases are TGTGCCAGCAGCCAGAGGGTTACCACAGATACGCAGTATTTT.

The rearrangement uses TRBV7-2 and TRBJ2-1, with TRBD2 identical over 7 bases. CDR1 SGHTA and CDR2 FQGNSA come from the germline V gene. CDR3 length equals 15 residues. V was clipped by 4 bases and J by 7 bases; unmatched bases: 10. Here the CDR3 reads CASSSLTAGVNEQFF. The CDR3 nucleotides are TGTGCCAGCAGCTCTCTGACGGCGGGAGTAAATGAGCAGTTCTTC.

The V gene is TRBV12-3 or TRBV12-4, the J gene TRBJ2-1; 9 bases map to TRBD1. CDR3 length: 13 amino acids. The trim removed 6 bases at V and 8 bases at J, leaving 5 bases unmatched. CDR3 loop: CASRGTGSYEQFF. The CDR3 DNA follows: TGTGCCAGCAGGGGGACAGGGAGCTATGAGCAGTTCTTC.

The chain couples TRBV5-4 to TRBJ1-4; D not certain. Deletions cut 0 bases from V and 4 bases from J, with 7 bases between. The CDR3 extends over 14 amino acids. Germline loops: CDR1 SGHNT, CDR2 YYREEE (reference sequence). The CDR3 loop is CASSLEGYNEKLFF. The CDR3 nucleotides read TGTGCCAGCAGCTTGGAAGGTTATAATGAAAAACTGTTTTTT.

This clone was seen at least ten times. The DNA of the CDR3 is TGCGCCAGCAGCCAAGAGGGATCTCAGCGCTATGGCTACACCTTC. This sequence encodes CASSQEGSQRYGYTF. V and J are TRBV4-3 and TRBJ1-2; no clear D gene. With 0 bases removed from V and 4 bases from J, the gap between germline ends came to 12 bases. The germline gives CDR1 LGHNA, CDR2 YSLEER. The CDR3 has 15 residues.

This chain links TRBV7-9 with TRBJ1-1; 7 bases match TRBD1. The length of the CDR3 is 15 residues. Germline CDR1 and CDR2: SEHNR and FQNEAQ (reference sequence). Germline trimming cut 5 bases from V and 0 bases from J; bases unmatched to any gene: 6. CDR3 sequence (DNA): TGTGCCAGCAGCCAAACAGGGGCCCTGAACACTGAAGCTTTCTTT. As protein: CASSQTGALNTEAFF.

This chain uses TRBV5-4 with TRBJ2-1; D call uncertain. Trimming cost V 5 bases and J 1 base, with 13 bases left between them. The CDR3 runs to 15 residues. Per germline, CDR1 SGHNT and CDR2 YYREEE (reference sequence). As DNA, the CDR3 is TGTGCCAGCAGGTCCCTTGCGGCTTCCTACAATGAGCAGTTCTTC. Its translation is CASRSLAASYNEQFF.

This chain joins TRBV6-7 and TRBJ2-3; perhaps TRBD1 as D (5 bases). TRBV6-7 is annotated as an ORF whose role is uncertain. The length of the CDR3 is 13 residues. With 7 bases removed from V and 4 bases from J, the gap between germline ends came to 12 bases. The CDR3 DNA follows: TGTGCCAGCACCCGAAGGGGCCCAGATACGCAGTATTTT. Protein: CASTRRGPDTQYF.

The chain joins TRBV5-1 to TRBJ2-7; 10 bases agree with TRBD1. V dropped 0 bases and J dropped 7; count of bases not matched to a gene: 4. This CDR3 spans 14 amino acids. The germline gives CDR1 SGHRS, CDR2 YFSETQ. For the CDR3, the DNA is TGCGCCAGCAGCTTGGAGGACAGGGGGTATGAGCAGTACTTC. This encodes CASSLEDRGYEQYF.

As regards this clone: The same CDR3 is also encoded by other DNA sequences in this sample. The rearrangement joins TRBV6-2 or TRBV6-3 to TRBJ2-3, with D possibly being TRBD1 (5 bases). Germline V CDR1 and CDR2: MNHEY, SVGEGT. The CDR3 is made up of 16 amino acids. The V end was cut by 2 bases, the J end by 2 bases, with 14 bases between. CDR3 in DNA: TGTGCCAGCAGTTACCCAGTAGGACATCCCACAGATACGCAGTATTTT. It specifies CASSYPVGHPTDTQYF.

The rearrangement joins TRBV11-2 to TRBJ2-7; D assignment may be TRBD1 or TRBD2 (5 bases each). The CDR3 extends over 19 amino acids. V was shortened by 5 bases and J by 5 bases, with 31 bases between the two germline ends. Germline lookup yields CDR1 SGHAT and CDR2 FQNNGV. CDR3 bases: TGTGCCAGCAGCGACTGGACTTCCCGACTCAGGGCGAGGGTCGACGAGCAGTACTTC. Translation gives CASSDWTSRLRARVDEQYF.

The genes are TRBV12-3 or TRBV12-4 and TRBJ2-7; D remains ambiguous. Trimming cost V 0 bases and J 3 bases, with 6 bases left between them. This CDR3 contains 13 residues. The chain's CDR3 is CASSLAVDYEQYF. The CDR3 DNA follows: TGTGCCAGCAGTTTAGCGGTCGACTACGAGCAGTACTTC.

The chain recombines TRBV5-1 with TRBJ2-5; weak D call: TRBD2 (6 bases). The germline CDR1 and CDR2 sequences are SGHRS and YFSETQ. This CDR3 has 12 residues. Trimming removed 7 bases at V and 4 bases at J, with 11 bases between. CDR3: CASGSGVETQYF. CDR3 bases: TGCGCCAGCGGATCGGGGGTAGAGACCCAGTACTTC.

This chain uses TRBV10-3 with TRBJ2-1; 11 bases fit TRBD1. The J segment lost 6 bases and the V segment lost 9 bases, leaving 4 bases of the junction unmatched. The CDR3 has 13 amino acids. The germline CDR1 and CDR2 sequences are ENHRY and SYGVKD. The CDR3 DNA reads TGTGCCATGGGACAGGGGGTTTTCAATGAGCAGTTCTTC. Protein sequence: CAMGQGVFNEQFF.

The CDR3 region has the DNA TGTGCCAGCAGCCAAGACCCGGGGGTTGCGCAGTATTTT. Amino acids: CASSQDPGVAQYF. The chain carries TRBV14 and TRBJ2-3; possible D gene TRBD2, 6 bases. The CDR3 runs to 13 residues. Per germline, CDR1 SGHDN and CDR2 FVKESK. V was cut by 0 bases and J by 10 bases, with 11 bases left in between.

The rearrangement links TRBV4-1 to TRBJ1-1; 11 positions match TRBD1. J lost 1 base, V lost 3 bases, and 13 bases had no gene match. CDR3 length equals 19 residues. Germline CDR1 is MGHRA and CDR2 is YSYEKL. CDR3 nucleotides: TGCGCCAGCAGCCACCGCGGGACAGGGGGATTTGGGGCGAACACTGAAGCTTTCTTT. This translates into CASSHRGTGGFGANTEAFF.

J is TRBJ1-5 and V is TRBV3-1 (or the pseudogene TRBV3-2); 10 bases fit TRBD1. CDR1 and CDR2 (germline): LGHDT, YNNKEL (reference sequence). The CDR3 has 16 residues. V shed 2 bases, J shed 11 bases, and the junction held 12 bases outside the gene matches. The CDR3 reads CASSQTRGQGFRAQHF. CDR3 nucleotide sequence: TGTGCCAGCAGCCAAACCCGGGGACAGGGGTTTAGGGCCCAGCATTTT.

V is TRBV4-1 and J is TRBJ2-3, with D unclear. CDR3 size: 14 residues. Germline lookup yields CDR1 MGHRA and CDR2 YSYEKL. Trimming removed 4 bases at V and 2 bases at J, with 10 bases between. CDR3 loop: CASSPDSHTDTQYF. CDR3 coding DNA: TGCGCCAGCAGCCCAGACTCCCACACAGATACGCAGTATTTT.

V is TRBV12-5 and J is TRBJ2-2, with a possible D match to TRBD1 (6 bases). CDR3 length: 15 amino acids. Germline assignment: CDR1 LGHNT and CDR2 FRNRAP. Trimming stripped 0 bases from V and 1 base from J, with 6 bases between. The chain's CDR3 is CASGLVQGNTGELFF. The CDR3 nucleotides read TGTGCTAGTGGTTTGGTACAGGGGAACACCGGGGAGCTGTTTTTT.

V gene TRBV5-4 combines with J gene TRBJ2-7; D not certain. Germline V gene data show CDR1 as SGHNT and CDR2 as YYREEE (reference sequence). The CDR3 consists of 15 residues. The V and J ends lost 0 bases and 3 bases respectively, with 13 bases between them. Here the CDR3 reads CASSLGAASFYEQYF. The CDR3, as DNA: TGTGCCAGCAGCTTGGGAGCCGCGAGTTTCTACGAGCAGTACTTC.

This clone was picked up a small number of times. This rearrangement joins TRBV14 to TRBJ1-3; D might be TRBD1 (5 bases). The CDR3 is 14 residues long. Germline CDR1 is SGHDN and CDR2 is FVKESK. V lost 4 bases to trimming and J lost 10 bases, with 17 bases between them. The CDR3 sequence: CASSPLGGPGTIYF. CDR3 in DNA: TGTGCCAGCAGCCCCCTCGGGGGTCCAGGGACCATATATTTT.